This T cell receptor (beta chain) came from a study of identifying expanded T cells in peripheral blood (dated by TCRdb to between 2018 and 2021). Study-level background: Technical replicates were generated by sequencing separate aliquots of the same genomic DNA pool, with four replicates compared pairwise.

No immune events, such as infections, were documented for the healthy donors during the collection period. Healthy-donor blood repertoires served as a training cohort to calibrate time-dependent variance in a beta-binomial model of T-cell clone differential abundance. There were roughly 10 healthy donors in the training cohort, of whom 3 were female and 7 were male. On average the donors were approximately 43 years old, and their ages spanned roughly 25 to 65 years. Obtained from a commercial supplier, whole blood was collected from each healthy donor at three time points set about two weeks apart. For immunosequencing, genomic DNA was extracted from unsorted whole blood. TCRbeta CDR3 regions were profiled by bias-controlled multiplex PCR amplification of genomic DNA with the immunoSEQ Assay. The study's own analysis went as follows. To quantify the absolute abundance of each unique TCRbeta CDR3 region, the sequences were collapsed and filtered. Differential abundance was tested with a binomial (Fisher-equivalent) model and with a beta-binomial model adding time-dependent variance fitted from healthy donors. Clones with fewer than 5 combined templates were removed, and a clone was called differentially abundant if the clone's Benjamini-Hochberg FDR was below 0.01. Using the form v = (b*log(k)+a)^2, the beta-binomial variance was modeled as a function of the total template count across the two samples. The clones in this table, taken by TCRdb from immuneACCESS, are in-frame only. Not every clone is retained; where verified, under half of the shortfall comes from an unresolved V gene, and the cause of the rest is unknown. For V, J and clone size, that table is used; D and trimming come from the DNA. This sample holds 50,000 to 75,000 clones; around 87% were observed only once. About 4.5% of the sample is taken by the ten largest.

What the study reported, not specific to this receptor: Approximately 1.2 differentially abundant clones were flagged by the binomial model between technical replicates, whereas about 16 and 20 were flagged over around two weeks and four weeks, respectively. Across all healthy-donor time intervals, the beta-binomial model significantly lowered both the number of clones called differentially abundant and the false-positive rate. The authors expected that over much longer intervals, such as months to years, biological variance in healthy repertoires might increase even further. Variance in clone template counts between two-week samples significantly increased with total template count across all healthy donors.

From its cysteine to its phenylalanine, the CDR3 spans 11 amino acids. Only the CDR3 portion is preserved as DNA: 33 bases, with reading frame beginning at the first base. CDR1 and CDR2 are read off the germline V gene (reference sequence) as DFQATT and SNEGSKA. Trimming at the junction amounts to 5 bases on V and 3 bases on J, and the germline ends lie 8 bases apart. As for this clone: What this receptor recognizes is not known. No qualities accompany the bases; no much larger clone lies one base away.

This receptor was identified in a person between 18 and 75 years old in good health. The rearrangement joined TRBV20-1 to TRBJ2-7, and the D gene may be TRBD2, 5 bases matching. Input material: blood. The DNA sequence is as follows: TGCAGTGCTTACGGAGGCTACGAGCAGTACTTC. Translated, this is CSAYGGYEQYF.